This TCR beta chain is from a study of beta chain features in type 1 diabetes. With respect to this clone: Its antigen is undetermined.

Study results and limitations: TCRB rearrangement may or may not be influenced by HLA type; here this remained unresolved. Shorter templates might be favored by PCR, equally in patients and controls. Among patients, naive, central memory and Treg TCRB repertoires appeared more similar than among healthy donors.

Per the germline V gene, CDR1 is SGHAT and CDR2 is FQNNGV. The CDR3 spans 14 residues. V lost 1 base, J lost 10 bases, and 7 bases stayed unmatched. Staining for CD45RO/CCR7/CD25/CD127/CD95/CD27 allowed sorting of CD4+ naive, central memory, regulatory and stem cell-like memory cells. The study reverse transcribed the entire isolated RNA, so it sequenced expressed TCRB transcripts. Assay: immunoSEQ multiplex PCR; the TCRdb copy retains only in-frame clones and omits some. The table includes more than 300,000 clones, around 16% detected once. The source of this sequence is a woman aged 18-29 years in good health. The rearrangement uses TRBV11-2 and TRBJ2-1, with 7 nucleotides matching TRBD1. The specimen was naive CD4+ T cells from blood. For the CDR3, the DNA is TGTGCCAGCAGCTTAGTTACAGGGGCAAGCGAGCAGTTCTTC. Its protein is CASSLVTGASEQFF.